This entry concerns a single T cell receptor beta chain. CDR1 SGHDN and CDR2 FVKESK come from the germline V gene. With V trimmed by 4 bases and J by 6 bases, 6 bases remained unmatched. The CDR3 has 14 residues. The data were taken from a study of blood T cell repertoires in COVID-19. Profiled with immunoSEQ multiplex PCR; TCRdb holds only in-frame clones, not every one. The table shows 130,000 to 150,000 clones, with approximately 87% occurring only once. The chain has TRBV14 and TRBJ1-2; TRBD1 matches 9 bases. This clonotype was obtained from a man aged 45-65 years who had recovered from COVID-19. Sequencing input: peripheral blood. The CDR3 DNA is TGTGCCAGCAGCCCAACAGGGGGCCTTAATGGCTACACCTTC. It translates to CASSPTGGLNGYTF.